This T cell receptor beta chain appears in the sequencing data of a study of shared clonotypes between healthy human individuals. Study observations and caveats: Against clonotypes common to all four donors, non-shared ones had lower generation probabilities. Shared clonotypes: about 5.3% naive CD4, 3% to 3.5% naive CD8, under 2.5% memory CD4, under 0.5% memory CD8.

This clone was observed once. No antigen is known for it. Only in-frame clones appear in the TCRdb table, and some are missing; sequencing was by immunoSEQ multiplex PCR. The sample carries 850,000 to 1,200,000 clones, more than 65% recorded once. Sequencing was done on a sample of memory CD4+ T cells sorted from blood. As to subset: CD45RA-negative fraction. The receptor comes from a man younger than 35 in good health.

In DNA, the CDR3 is TGTGCCAGCCGGGCTACCTCCTACAATGAGCAGTTCTTC. This sequence encodes CASRATSYNEQFF. This chain connects TRBV6-5 to TRBJ2-1; D uncertain. The CDR3 runs 13 residues. Trimming shortened V by 8 bases and J by 0 bases, and 8 bases separated the two germline ends. CDR1 and CDR2 from the germline V gene are MNHEY and SVGAGI.